The rows below give T cell receptor beta chains drawn from one sample of a study of T cells in Graves' hyperthyroidism and ophthalmopathy. One entry per CDR3 protein results from TCRdb running MiXCR on the multiplex PCR reads. The table shows approximately 400,000 distinct CDR3 sequences, with roughly 13% occurring only once. Sequenced: blood. The origin of the receptors is a woman aged 60 to 75 with Graves' hyperthyroidism. Both conserved end residues are part of each CDR3. A D gene is named only where the DNA matches it firmly. Size is stated for part of the rows, as once, few or many counts, or as a class when the clone is expanded.

size | D | J | V | CDR3 | DNA
few | . | TRBJ2-7 | TRBV6-1 | CATVRGPINYEQYF | TGTGCCACCGTTCGGGGCCCTATAAACTACGAGCAGTACTTC
many | . | TRBJ2-1 | TRBV7-9 | CASNEQFF | TGTGCCAGCAATGAGCAGTTCTTC
few | TRBD1 | TRBJ1-5 | TRBV6-1 | CASLTYRGQPQHF | TGTGCCAGCCTAACCTACAGGGGCCAGCCCCAGCATTTT
. | TRBD2 | TRBJ2-1 | TRBV7-6 | CASSPGLDLYNEQFF | TGTGCCAGCAGCCCGGGACTAGACCTCTACAATGAGCAGTTCTTC
many | . | TRBJ2-7 | TRBV27 | CASRKTDTYEQYF | TGTGCCAGCAGGAAGACAGATACCTACGAGCAGTACTTC
few | . | TRBJ2-5 | TRBV12-3/TRBV12-4 | CASSFRVGAETQYF | TGTGCCAGCAGTTTCCGGGTGGGGGCGGAGACCCAGTACTTC
. | TRBD1 | TRBJ2-7 | TRBV29-1 | CSVSTGASYEQYF | TGCAGCGTTTCGACAGGGGCCTCCTACGAGCAGTACTTC
many | . | TRBJ2-1 | TRBV6-5 | CASSYDSNGVNEQFF | TGTGCCAGCAGTTACGATTCCAACGGGGTCAATGAGCAGTTCTTC
. | TRBD2 | TRBJ2-3 | TRBV12-3/TRBV12-4 | CASSGGRGLGDTQYF | TGTGCCAGCTCGGGAGGGCGGGGGCTAGGGGATACGCAGTATTTT
. | TRBD1 | TRBJ1-5 | TRBV6-1 | CASSVTRDRGQPQHF | TGTGCCAGCAGTGTCACCCGGGACAGGGGCCAGCCCCAGCATTTT
many | . | TRBJ2-5 | TRBV11-2 | CASSRGQRETQYF | TGTGCCAGCAGCCGGGGCCAACGGGAGACCCAGTACTTC
many | . | TRBJ2-5 | TRBV10-3 | CAISVGGSQETQYF | TGTGCCATCAGTGTGGGCGGATCCCAAGAGACCCAGTACTTC
many | . | TRBJ1-1 | TRBV27 | CASSLSRGAMTEAFF | TGTGCCAGCAGTTTATCTCGTGGGGCGATGACTGAAGCTTTCTTT
many | TRBD1 | TRBJ2-7 | TRBV24-1 | CAPKRGQGQYEQYF | TGTGCCCCGAAAAGGGGACAGGGTCAGTACGAGCAGTACTTC
few | TRBD2 | TRBJ2-1 | TRBV6-1 | CASSAGQSELAGLYNEQFF | TGTGCCAGTTCTGCGGGACAGTCGGAACTAGCGGGACTTTACAATGAGCAGTTCTTC
. | . | TRBJ2-5 | TRBV6-6 | CASSYSGPQETQYF | TGTGCCAGCAGTTACTCGGGCCCGCAAGAGACCCAGTACTTC